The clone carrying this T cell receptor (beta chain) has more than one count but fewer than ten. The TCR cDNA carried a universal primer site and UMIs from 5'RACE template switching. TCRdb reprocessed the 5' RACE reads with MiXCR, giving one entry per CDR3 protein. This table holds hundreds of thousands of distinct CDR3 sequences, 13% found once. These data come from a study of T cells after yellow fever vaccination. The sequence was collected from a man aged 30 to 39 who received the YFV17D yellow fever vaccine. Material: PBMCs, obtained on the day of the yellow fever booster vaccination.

CDR3 in amino acids: CASSPYYRVGGETQYF. In nucleotides, the CDR3 is TGTGCCAGCTCACCATATTACAGGGTAGGAGGAGAGACCCAGTACTTC. The gene calls are TRBV18 and TRBJ2-5, with a possible D match to TRBD1 (6 bases). Trimming left V 2 bases short and J 4 bases short, with 17 bases between. Germline V CDR1 and CDR2: KGHSH, LQKENI. CDR3 length equals 16 residues.